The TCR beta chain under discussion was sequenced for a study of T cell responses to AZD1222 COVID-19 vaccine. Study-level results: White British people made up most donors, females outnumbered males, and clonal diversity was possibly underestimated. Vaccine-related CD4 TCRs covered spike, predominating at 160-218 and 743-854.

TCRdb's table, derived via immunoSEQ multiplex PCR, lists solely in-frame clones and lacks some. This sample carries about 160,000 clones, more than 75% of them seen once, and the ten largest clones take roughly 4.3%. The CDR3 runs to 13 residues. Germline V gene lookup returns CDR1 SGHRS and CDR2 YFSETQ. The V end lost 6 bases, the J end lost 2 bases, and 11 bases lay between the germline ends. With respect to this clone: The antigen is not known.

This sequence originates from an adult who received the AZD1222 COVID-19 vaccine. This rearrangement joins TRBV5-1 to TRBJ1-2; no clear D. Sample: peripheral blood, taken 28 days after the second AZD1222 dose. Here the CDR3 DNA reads TGCGCCAGCAAACCGACGGGCAACTATGGCTACACCTTC. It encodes CASKPTGNYGYTF.